The 6 T cell receptor beta chains below come from one sample, sequenced in a study of low-dose radiotherapy and immunotherapy resistance in tumors. With TRAV- and TRBV-specific primers, first-strand cDNA was made, covering the alpha and beta chains. Using a constant-region primer together with a V-primer adapter, TCRs were subjected to around 20 PCR cycles of amplification. One entry per CDR3 protein results from TCRdb running MiXCR on the reads. The table shows around 80,000 distinct CDR3 sequences, with about 17% occurring only once. Time point: after trial treatment. The sample's treatment: LDRT plus nivolumab, ipilimumab, low-dose cyclophosphamide and aspirin (RACIN trial). The input for sequencing was PBMCs, taken after low-dose radiotherapy plus immunotherapy. These receptors originate from a male donor with prostate cancer.

This clonotype appeared many times. V usage is TRBV5-1 and J usage is TRBJ2-3; D might be TRBD1 (6 bases). From germline, CDR1 is SGHRS and CDR2 YFSETQ. This CDR3 is 16 amino acids long. V was shortened by 1 base and J by 0 bases, with 12 bases between the two germline ends. The CDR3 DNA is TGCGCCAGCAGCTTGTTTGGACAGTCTAGCACAGATACGCAGTATTTT. Its protein is CASSLFGQSSTDTQYF.

This clonotype was counted only a few times. The chain carries TRBV20-1 and TRBJ2-1; D could derive from TRBD1 or TRBD2 (5 bases each). Trimming shortened V by 4 bases and J by 9 bases, and 19 bases separated the two germline ends. This CDR3 has 14 amino acids. CDR1 and CDR2 from the germline V gene are DFQATT and SNEGSKA (reference sequence). As DNA, the CDR3 is TGCAGTGCTACCACGGACTCCCGGGGCGGTGAGCAGTTCTTC. Translating it yields CSATTDSRGGEQFF.

The chain carries TRBV19 and TRBJ1-5; D may be TRBD1 (5 bases). This CDR3 has 13 amino acids. CDR1 and CDR2 from the germline V gene are LNHDA and SQIVND (reference sequence). Trimming pared 8 bases from V and 6 bases from J, leaving 14 bases between. The CDR3 DNA is TGTGCCAGTGGGGCCACCGACGGTCAGCCCCAGCATTTT. Its translation: CASGATDGQPQHF.

This clonotype was seen many times. The rearrangement uses TRBV6-1 and TRBJ2-7, with D tentatively TRBD2 (6 bases). The CDR3 has 14 amino acids. Looked up from germline, CDR1 is MNHNS and CDR2 is SASEGT. V dropped 6 bases and J dropped 3 bases, with 15 bases sitting between them. This chain's CDR3 is CASRGPGLNYEQYF. CDR3 sequence (DNA): TGTGCCAGCAGAGGTCCGGGACTCAACTACGAGCAGTACTTC.

This clonotype was seen repeatedly, ten times or more. The genes are TRBV28 and TRBJ2-3; TRBD2 agrees at 10 bases. CDR1 is MDHEN and CDR2 is SYDVKM in the germline V gene. After removal of 2 bases from V and 0 bases from J, the junction contained 11 bases not matched to a gene. The CDR3 extends over 19 amino acids. The CDR3 DNA sequence: TGTGCCAGCAGTTTAGCTAGCGGGAGACGTAGATTTAGCACAGATACGCAGTATTTT. Its translation is CASSLASGRRRFSTDTQYF.

Concerning this clonotype: This probably arose from a read error, given a far larger clone one base away. The rearrangement joins TRBV6-5 to TRBJ2-7; a weak D match, TRBD2 (7 bases). Germline-derived CDR1 and CDR2 are MNHEY and SVGAGI. This CDR3 is built from 15 residues. The V end was cut by 2 bases, the J end by 7 bases, with 18 bases between. CDR3 sequence reads: CASSYVQGRGNEQYF. The CDR3 DNA follows: TGTGCCAGCAGTTACGTCCAGGGGAGGGGCAATGAGCAGTACTTC.